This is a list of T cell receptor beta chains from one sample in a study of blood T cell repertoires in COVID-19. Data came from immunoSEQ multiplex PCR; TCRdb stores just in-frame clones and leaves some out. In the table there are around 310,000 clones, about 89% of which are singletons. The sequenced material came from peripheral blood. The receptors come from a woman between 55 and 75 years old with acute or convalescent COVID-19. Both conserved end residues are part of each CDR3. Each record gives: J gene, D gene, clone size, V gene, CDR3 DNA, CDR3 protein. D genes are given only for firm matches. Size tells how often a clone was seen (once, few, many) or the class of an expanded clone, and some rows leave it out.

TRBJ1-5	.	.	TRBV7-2	TGTGCCAGCAGCTCCAACAGGAATCAGCCCCAGCATTTT	CASSSNRNQPQHF
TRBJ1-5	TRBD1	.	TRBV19	TGTGCCAGTAGTGGGGACAGGGGGCTGACTCAGCCCCAGCATTTT	CASSGDRGLTQPQHF
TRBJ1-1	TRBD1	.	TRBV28	TGTGCCAGCAGCCAGTGGACAGGGGACACTGAAGCTTTCTTT	CASSQWTGDTEAFF
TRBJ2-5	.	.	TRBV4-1	TGCGCCAGCAGCCCCCTGAACGCGGAGACCCAGTACTTC	CASSPLNAETQYF
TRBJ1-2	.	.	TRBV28	TGTGCCAGCAGTTTAAGGGGAAACTATGGCTACACCTTC	CASSLRGNYGYTF
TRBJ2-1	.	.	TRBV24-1	TGTGCCACCAGTGATTTGCCAGGGGTGCCCTACAATGAGCAGTTCTTC	CATSDLPGVPYNEQFF
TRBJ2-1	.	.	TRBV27	TGTGCCAGCAGTTTACGGGGTAACCTCTACAATGAGCAGTTCTTC	CASSLRGNLYNEQFF
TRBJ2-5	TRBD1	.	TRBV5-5	TGTGCCAGCAGCTTAATGGGACAGGGGTTGGAGACCCAGTACTTC	CASSLMGQGLETQYF
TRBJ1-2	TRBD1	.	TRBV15	TGTGCCACCAGCAGCGACAGGGTGTATGGCTACACCTTC	CATSSDRVYGYTF
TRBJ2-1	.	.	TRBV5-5	TGTGCCAGCAGCTGGGGCGGGGACAATGAGCAGTTCTTC	CASSWGGDNEQFF
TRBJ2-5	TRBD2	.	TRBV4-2	TGTGCCAGCAGCCTCCGGACTAGCGGGGGGAGAGAGACCCAGTACTTC	CASSLRTSGGRETQYF
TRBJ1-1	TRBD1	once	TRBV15	TGTGCCACCAGCAGAGGAACAGGGGGAGGAATGAACACTGAAGCTTTCTTT	CATSRGTGGGMNTEAFF
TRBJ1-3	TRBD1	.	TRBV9	TGTGCCAGCAGCCCCAAGACAGGGGGGACGAACACCATATATTTT	CASSPKTGGTNTIYF
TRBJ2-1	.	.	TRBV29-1	TGCAGCGTTTTAGTCGGCTCCTACAATGAGCAGTTCTTC	CSVLVGSYNEQFF
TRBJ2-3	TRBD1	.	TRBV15	TGTGCCACCAGCAGGGGACAGGCGGACACAGATACGCAGTATTTT	CATSRGQADTDTQYF
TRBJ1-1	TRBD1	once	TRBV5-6	TGTGCCAGCAGCTTGGAGGGGGCGAGAATTGACACTGAAGCTTTCTTT	CASSLEGARIDTEAFF
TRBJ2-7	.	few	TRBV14	TGTGCCAGCAGCCCCCTTGGGGGGGCAACCTCCTACGAGCAGTACTTC	CASSPLGGATSYEQYF
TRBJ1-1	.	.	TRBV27	TGTGCCAGCAGTTTTGGCCAGGTCACTGAAGCTTTCTTT	CASSFGQVTEAFF
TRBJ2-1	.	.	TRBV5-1	TGCGCCAGCAGCACCACGATGAGCTCCTACAATGAGCAGTTCTTC	CASSTTMSSYNEQFF
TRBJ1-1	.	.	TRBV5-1	TGCGCCAGCAGCTTGGACCCGGTGAACACTGAAGCTTTCTTT	CASSLDPVNTEAFF
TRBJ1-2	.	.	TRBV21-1	TGTGCCAGCAGCAACCTACGGGACAGGGTGGTCACGAACTATGGCTACACCTTC	CASSNLRDRVVTNYGYTF
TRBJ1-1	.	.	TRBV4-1	TGCGCCAGCAGCCTGCAGGGGAGGGACACTGAAGCTTTCTTT	CASSLQGRDTEAFF
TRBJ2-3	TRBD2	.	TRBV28	TGTGCCAGCGTACGGACTAGACGCACAGATACGCAGTATTTT	CASVRTRRTDTQYF
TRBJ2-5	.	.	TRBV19	TGTGCCAGTAGTAATTCTCAGGGCGACGGGCAGGAGACCCAGTACTTC	CASSNSQGDGQETQYF
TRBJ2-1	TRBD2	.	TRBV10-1	TGCGCCAGCATGAAGCTAGCGGGAGGGCCCAATGAGCAGTTCTTC	CASMKLAGGPNEQFF
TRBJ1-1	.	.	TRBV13	TGTGCCAGCAGCTGGCTGACGGGGGGGAACACTGAAGCTTTCTTT	CASSWLTGGNTEAFF
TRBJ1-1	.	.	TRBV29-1	TGCAGCGTTGAAGGGGGGGTGAACACTGAAGCTTTCTTT	CSVEGGVNTEAFF
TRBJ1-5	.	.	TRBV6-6	TGTGCCAGCAGGGGCTCAGGGGGCAATCAGCCCCAGCATTTT	CASRGSGGNQPQHF
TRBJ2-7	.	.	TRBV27	TGTGCCAGCAGTTTACAGTCTCCTGCTCAAGACTACGAGCAGTACTTC	CASSLQSPAQDYEQYF
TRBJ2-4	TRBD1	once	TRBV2	TGTGCCAGCCAGGGGGACAAAAACATTCAGTACTTC	CASQGDKNIQYF
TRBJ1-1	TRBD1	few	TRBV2	TGTGCCAGCAGGGAACAGGGGGCCACTGAAGCTTTCTTT	CASREQGATEAFF
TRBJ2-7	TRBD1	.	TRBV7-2	TGTGCCAGCAGTGTGACAGGGGTCTACGAGCAGTACTTC	CASSVTGVYEQYF
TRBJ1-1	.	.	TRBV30	TGTGCCTGGAAGCCTGTTGCGAACACTGAAGCTTTCTTT	CAWKPVANTEAFF
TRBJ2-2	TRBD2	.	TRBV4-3	TGCGCCAGCAGCCAAGTACTAGCGGGAGTGTTTCGTACCGGGGAGCTGTTTTTT	CASSQVLAGVFRTGELFF
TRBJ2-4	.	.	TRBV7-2	TGTGCCAGCTGCCCGGGGGGCCCGACGGGCAACATTCAGTACTTC	CASCPGGPTGNIQYF
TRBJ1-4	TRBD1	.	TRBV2	TGTGCCAGCAGTCCGGGACAGGGGGCGATGGGGCTGTTTTTT	CASSPGQGAMGLFF
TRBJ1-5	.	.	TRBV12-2	TGTGCAAGTCGCTGCGGGCTATGGATCAGCAATCAGCCCCAGCATTTT	CASRCGLWISNQPQHF
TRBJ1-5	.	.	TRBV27	TGTGCCAGCAGTTTGGCAGGACTGAATCAGCCCCAGCATTTT	CASSLAGLNQPQHF
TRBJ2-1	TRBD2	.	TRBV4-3	TGCGCCAGCAGCCAAGATAGCGGGACCGCCTACAATGAGCAGTTCTTC	CASSQDSGTAYNEQFF
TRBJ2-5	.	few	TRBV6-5	TGTGCCAGCAGTCCGCGACTCCCGGAGACCCAGTACTTC	CASSPRLPETQYF
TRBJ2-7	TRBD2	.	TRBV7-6	TGTGCCAGCAGACGGAGCGGGACGGCAGGCGAGCAGTACTTC	CASRRSGTAGEQYF
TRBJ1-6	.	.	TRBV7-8	TGTGCCAGCAGCTCGAGGACAAGAAATAATTCACCCCTCCACTTT	CASSSRTRNNSPLHF
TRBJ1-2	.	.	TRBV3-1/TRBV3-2	TGTGCCAGCAGCCCTCGGAGATATGGCTACACCTTC	CASSPRRYGYTF
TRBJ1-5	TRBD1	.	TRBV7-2	TGTGCCAGCAGCCCCCGACAGGGATGGAATCAGCCCCAGCATTTT	CASSPRQGWNQPQHF
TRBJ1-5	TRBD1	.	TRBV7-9	TGTGCCAGCAGCTTAGACAGGGGTCATCAGCCCCAGCATTTT	CASSLDRGHQPQHF
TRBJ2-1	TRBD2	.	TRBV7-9	TGTGCCAGCAGCCCCCGACTAGCGGGGGAGTTTAATGAGCAGTTCTTC	CASSPRLAGEFNEQFF